What follows are 20 T cell receptor beta chains derived from one specimen sequenced in a study of cytomegalovirus exposure and HLA in healthy donors. The primer mix had 60 Vbeta and 13 Jbeta primers. Assay: immunoSEQ multiplex PCR; the TCRdb copy retains only in-frame clones and omits some. The sample has approximately 130,000 clones, over 70% seen once. The sample comprised PBMCs. The receptors stem from a woman between 18 and 29 years old in good health and CMV-seronegative.

CDR3 in DNA: TGTGCCAGCAGCTTGGGACAGAACTCCTACAATGAGCAGTTCTTC. The encoded protein is CASSLGQNSYNEQFF. The rearrangement uses TRBV5-5 and TRBJ2-1; TRBD1 is a possible D gene (5 bases). This CDR3 contains 15 residues. Germline V gene lookup returns CDR1 SGHKS and CDR2 YYEKEE (reference sequence). V shed 0 bases and J shed 0 bases, with 7 bases lying between them.

The J gene is TRBJ2-3, the V gene TRBV10-1; D might be TRBD2 (6 bases). V was trimmed by 3 bases and J by 4 bases, leaving 11 bases between them. This CDR3 has 14 residues. Germline CDR1 WNHNN, CDR2 SYGVQD (reference sequence). In DNA form, the CDR3 reads TGCGCCAGCAGTGAACGGGAGCAATCAGATACGCAGTATTTT. Its translation: CASSEREQSDTQYF.

This clone has more than one count but fewer than ten. The rearrangement joins TRBV2 to TRBJ1-1; no definite D call. This CDR3 spans 14 amino acids. Germline V gene data show CDR1 as SNHLY and CDR2 as FYNNEI. V dropped 6 bases and J dropped 3 bases, with 14 bases sitting between them. CDR3 nucleotide sequence: TGTGCCAGCAGAGAAAGGGAGACTCACACTGAAGCTTTCTTT. This gives the protein CASRERETHTEAFF. The whole variable domain, remainder taken from reference TRBV2 and TRBJ1-1, is EPEVTQTPSHQVTQMGQEVILRCVPISNHLYFYWYRQILGQKVEFLVSFYNNEISEKSEIFDDQFSVERPDGSNFTLKIRSTKLEDSAMYFCASRERETHTEAFFGQGTRLTVV.

This sequence joins TRBV5-5 and TRBJ1-4; possibly TRBD1 for D (6 bases). The CDR3 contains 16 residues. Trimming took 4 bases from V and 1 from J, leaving 14 bases between them. Germline assignment: CDR1 SGHKS and CDR2 YYEKEE (reference sequence). The CDR3 DNA reads TGTGCCAGCAGCCGACAGGAGGCACGAACTAATGAAAAACTGTTTTTT. This translates into CASSRQEARTNEKLFF.

In this sample, this clone turned up once. The V gene is TRBV5-6, the J gene TRBJ2-3; TRBD2 matches at 7 bases. V shed 3 bases and J 6 bases; nucleotides not matched to a gene: 1. There are 12 residues in the CDR3. Germline CDR1 SGHDT, CDR2 YYEEEE. The CDR3 DNA follows: TGTGCCAGCAGCTGGGGAGGGGATACGCAGTATTTT. It translates to CASSWGGDTQYF.

The chain has TRBV28 and TRBJ2-3, with TRBD2 identical over 8 bases. Germline V gene sequence: CDR1 MDHEN, CDR2 SYDVKM. The CDR3 length is 16 residues. V shed 2 bases and J 0 bases; nucleotides not matched to a gene: 4. CDR3 DNA sequence: TGTGCCAGCAGTTTAGGGACTAGGGGGAGCACAGATACGCAGTATTTT. Its protein is CASSLGTRGSTDTQYF.

This rearrangement joins TRBV5-6 to TRBJ2-5; 9 nucleotides match TRBD2. Germline CDR1 SGHDT, CDR2 YYEEEE. Trimming took 0 bases from V and 2 from J; bases not matched to a gene: 14. The CDR3 contains 19 residues. The CDR3 protein is CASSLVGPSGAHGQETQYF. DNA for the CDR3: TGTGCCAGCAGCTTGGTAGGTCCTAGCGGGGCCCACGGGCAAGAGACCCAGTACTTC.

The chain has TRBV5-1 and TRBJ2-5; possibly TRBD1 for D (5 bases). The CDR3 is 14 amino acids. CDR1 and CDR2 (germline): SGHRS, YFSETQ. The V gene lost 4 bases and the J gene lost 2 bases, with 12 bases spanning the gap. The CDR3 protein is CASSIQEFQETQYF. The CDR3 nucleotides read TGCGCCAGCAGCATACAGGAATTTCAAGAGACCCAGTACTTC.

V is TRBV7-9 and J is TRBJ2-2; 7 positions agree with TRBD2. V dropped 6 bases and J dropped 2; count of bases not matched to a gene: 6. Per germline, CDR1 SEHNR and CDR2 FQNEAQ (reference sequence). The CDR3 length is 15 residues. CDR3: CASRPLAANTGELFF. CDR3 DNA sequence: TGTGCCAGCAGACCGCTAGCGGCAAACACCGGGGAGCTGTTTTTT.

This sequence joins TRBV25-1 and TRBJ1-3; TRBD1 might be the D (5 bases). This CDR3 region has 16 residues. The germline V gene encodes CDR1 MGHDK and CDR2 SYGVNS. The V end lost 1 base, the J end lost 2 bases, and 12 bases lay between the germline ends. This chain's CDR3 is CASSEFPGMAGNTIYF. CDR3 in DNA: TGTGCCAGCAGTGAATTTCCAGGGATGGCTGGAAACACCATATATTTT.

The chain carries TRBV5-4 and TRBJ2-7; 11 positions agree with TRBD2. From germline, CDR1 is SGHNT and CDR2 YYREEE (reference sequence). The CDR3 is made up of 17 amino acids. The trim removed 5 bases at V and 0 bases at J, leaving 10 bases unmatched. The CDR3 reads CASSGGASGRPSYEQYF. DNA of the CDR3: TGTGCCAGCAGTGGCGGCGCTAGCGGGAGGCCCTCCTACGAGCAGTACTTC.

V usage is TRBV7-2 and J usage is TRBJ1-1; D unresolved. CDR3 length equals 16 residues. Per germline, CDR1 SGHTA and CDR2 FQGNSA. Trimming stripped 0 bases from V and 4 bases from J, with 15 bases between. In nucleotides, the CDR3 is TGTGCCAGCAGCTTAGCTGGGCGGAGGCGTGTCACTGAAGCTTTCTTT. As protein: CASSLAGRRRVTEAFF.

The chain joins TRBV6-1 to TRBJ2-2; D remains unclear. The germline gives CDR1 MNHNS, CDR2 SASEGT. V shed 2 bases and J shed 0 bases, with 7 bases lying between them. The CDR3 runs to 15 residues. The CDR3: CASSESNSNTGELFF. As DNA, the CDR3 is TGTGCCAGCAGTGAATCTAACTCGAACACCGGGGAGCTGTTTTTT.

In its sample, this clone was seen a few times. The CDR3 DNA reads TGTGCCTGGAGGGAATACAGGGCCGGGGAGCTGTTTTTT. It translates to CAWREYRAGELFF. The chain recombines TRBV30 with TRBJ2-2; weak D call: TRBD1 (6 bases). Trimming removed 3 bases from V and 6 bases from J, with 11 bases in between. Germline CDR1 and CDR2: GTSNPN and SVGIG (reference sequence). CDR3 length: 13 residues.

About this clone: The same CDR3 also results from other DNA sequences found in this sample. The genes are TRBV2 and TRBJ2-2; TRBD2 matches 7 bases. The CDR3 has 16 amino acids. The germline V gene has CDR1 SNHLY and CDR2 FYNNEI. V lost 4 bases and J lost 5; bases outside the gene matches: 10. The CDR3 loop reads CASSGLGGRGTGELFF. CDR3 coding DNA: TGTGCCAGCAGTGGATTAGGCGGGAGAGGTACCGGGGAGCTGTTTTTT.

The chain links TRBV5-1 to TRBJ1-1; 8 nucleotides line up with TRBD1. V trimming: 5 bases; J trimming: 5 bases; junction bases outside the gene matches: 5. The CDR3 is 13 residues long. Germline CDR1 is SGHRS and CDR2 is YFSETQ. This chain's CDR3 is CASSGQGGTEAFF. The CDR3 nucleotides read TGCGCCAGCAGTGGACAGGGCGGAACTGAAGCTTTCTTT.

V is TRBV6-1 and J is TRBJ2-5; 10 bases map to TRBD2. From germline, CDR1 is MNHNS and CDR2 SASEGT. The CDR3 sequence is 16 residues long. Unmatched junction bases numbered 12, after V lost 1 base and J lost 10 bases. The CDR3 region is CASSEGLAGALKGQYF. In DNA, the CDR3 is TGTGCCAGCAGTGAAGGCCTAGCGGGGGCTCTGAAGGGCCAGTACTTC.

This clone was recorded only once. The rearrangement links TRBV11-2 to TRBJ1-4; 8 nucleotides agree with TRBD1. Germline V gene data show CDR1 as SGHAT and CDR2 as FQNNGV. The CDR3 spans 14 residues. J was trimmed by 8 bases and V by 5 bases; bases with no gene match: 7. The CDR3, as DNA: TGTGCCAGCAGCGCCGACAGGGGCATAGAAAAACTGTTTTTT. Translated, it gives CASSADRGIEKLFF.

V gene TRBV5-6 combines with J gene TRBJ1-1, with D hard to call. CDR1 and CDR2 (germline): SGHDT, YYEEEE. Trimming cost V 4 bases and J 1 base, with 11 bases left between them. The CDR3 runs 14 residues. The CDR3, as DNA: TGTGCCAGCAGCCTTGTAAGGAGGAACACTGAAGCTTTCTTT. Protein sequence: CASSLVRRNTEAFF.

The chain employs TRBV9 and TRBJ1-6; D unclear. V gave up 0 bases and J gave up 10 bases, with 11 bases separating them. Germline values: CDR1 SGDLS, CDR2 YYNGEE. The CDR3 contains 14 residues. CDR3 protein: CASSVGGVESPLHF. The CDR3 nucleotides are TGTGCCAGCAGCGTAGGCGGGGTAGAGTCACCCCTCCACTTT.